The sequence of this T cell receptor beta chain was determined in a study of human T cells and chemical hapten exposure (dated by TCRdb to about 2021). A note on the overall study: For sensitization, 2% DPC in acetone was applied to a 2 cm by 2 cm area of upper inner arm skin. Weekly therapeutic DPC doses were additionally applied to the scalp of patients throughout the roughly 23-week study period. Patch testing on the upper back used Finn chambers containing 0.01% DPC, with scoring done after 6 days according to International Contact Dermatitis Research Group standards. The patient cohort, mostly female, included alopecia areata with under or over 50% scalp involvement, alopecia totalis and alopecia universalis. Libraries were pooled for sequencing, and per-sample TCR yields varied mainly because of small differences in library volumes within the pool. Peripheral blood TCR repertoire changes were tracked in vivo in alopecia patients during primary and secondary sensitization to the hapten diphenylcyclopropenone (DPC). Patient blood was sampled pre-sensitization (week 0) and at 2, 6 and about 24 weeks after DPC sensitization. Blood for TCR sequencing was provided by twenty-nine alopecia patients at one to four time points (pre-sensitization, 2, 6 and 24 weeks). Study-wide findings and limitations: Patch test score correlated positively with the number of PT1 expanded TCRs, reaching significance at thresholds 8, 16 and 32 but not at 4. Expanded TCRs formed significantly more large CDR3 similarity clusters than pre-sensitization or healthy control sets, consistent with antigen-driven responses. No change with DPC sensitization was found in the number of TCRs above 1 in 1000 frequency, and no evidence of global repertoire structure alterations was found. After repeated subsampling, the strength of the expansion versus patch-test correlation and the threshold at which it became significant changed. Because every patient had alopecia, a presumed autoimmune disease, the patients' immune response might differ from that of healthy individuals.

The library relied on RACE. This sample was sequenced with a NextSeq 500. Library preparation attached unique molecular identifiers to individual cDNA molecules for quantitative, reproducible TCR counting. Each blood RNA sample was used to sequence both TCR alpha and TCR beta chains. In the authors' own workflow: A median of about 100,000 TCRs per sample was observed, with a range of about 20,000 to 750,000. The Decombinator software suite was used to annotate V, J and CDR3 in the TCR reads. For PS versus PT1 abundance plots, all samples were subsampled to the same number of TCRs (28,000). TCRs were defined as expanded if absent before sensitization and observed at least eight times at the 2-week time point. TCRdb passed the public sequencing reads through fastp at Q25 and MiXCR, retaining productive beta sequences. Rows are unified per CDR3 protein, each entry keeping the most common DNA and genes. For this entry, the V and J calls and clone size follow TCRdb and not the study's own pipeline. For this sample there are just over 95,000 distinct CDR3 sequences; roughly 27% appear just once. The top ten clonotypes cover approximately 10% of the sample.

From cysteine to phenylalanine, the CDR3 is 12 amino acids long. Here the CDR3 DNA is all that survives: 36 bases in frame from base 1. Between the V and J ends, shortened by 5 bases and 7 bases respectively, the junction contains 9 bases. The germline V gene yields SGHTA for CDR1 and FQGNSA for CDR2. A remark on this clonotype: The specificity of this receptor is unknown. No qualities accompany the bases; no much larger clone lies one base away.

What this sample's time point label stands for: patch test 3, about 24 weeks after DPC sensitization. The treatment or condition label, as the study defines it: therapeutic diphenylcyclopropenone sensitization with weekly scalp DPC. Blood at each patch-test visit was drawn before the patch test was applied. To be eligible, patients had to be aged 18 to 70, diagnosed with alopecia and judged suitable for DPC therapy, while pregnant patients were excluded. Total RNA was extracted from unfractionated whole blood collected in Tempus Blood RNA tubes. The sample was whole blood, taken in connection with sensitization to the hapten diphenylcyclopropenone (DPC). The sequence is built from TRBV7-2 and TRBJ2-1; the D gene is unclear. The TCR sequence derives from a man aged 40-49 years with alopecia areata. Some clones in this sample may be carry-over from other donors' samples. The CDR3 loop reads CASSTGPNEQFF. Read as DNA, the sequence is TGTGCCAGCAGCACCGGACCTAATGAGCAGTTCTTC. Where the CDR3 stops, the reference TRBV7-2 and TRBJ2-1 genes take over; the full variable domain is GAGVSQSPSNKVTEKGKDVELRCDPISGHTALYWYRQSLGQGLEFLIYFQGNSAPDKSGLPSDRFSAERTGGSVSTLTIQRTQQEDSAVYLCASSTGPNEQFFGPGTRLTVL.